This section outlines one T cell receptor (beta chain) sequence together with its context. What antigen it recognizes has not been identified. No quality values exist for individual bases; no much larger clone is one base distant. The record originates from a study of blood T cell repertoires in COVID-19 (dated by TCRdb to 2018 to 2020). As for the study more broadly: Collaborator samples came from the United States, Italy and Spain and covered acute and convalescent phases of COVID-19. The material from the prospective study consisted of cDNA or gDNA derived from T cells, B-cell-depleted T cells, or PBMCs. Subjects who had been exposed to COVID-19, were actively infected with it, or had recovered from it provided the deeply sampled blood TCRbeta repertoires that made up the dataset. The repertoires were released in a freely available public database meant as a resource for research on the immune response to SARS-CoV-2. Samples came from the ongoing ImmuneRACE study (first 160 participants) plus 1,254 subjects from 6 global collaborators. The sample metadata nearly always contained a de-identified subject ID, COVID-19 status, age in years and sex. Where HLA class I and class II types were available, the types were taken from metadata supplied by the sample provider, not from assay-based typing.

Participants in the prospective study were enrolled through a virtual design, were aged roughly 18 to 90 years, and lived in approximately 24 United States geographic areas. Cohort assignment in the prospective study relied on participant-reported clinical history from a screening survey and a study questionnaire. Recovered participants in ImmuneRACE Cohort 3 were defined by two consecutive negative NP/OP PCR tests, clearance by a healthcare professional, or resolution of symptoms. In the prospective study, mobile phlebotomists collected whole blood, serum and a nasopharyngeal or oropharyngeal swab from each participant. Additional blood draws and questionnaires over an approximately 2-month period could optionally be provided by prospective study participants. Before DNA extraction, prospective study blood samples were shipped either frozen or at room temperature. V is clipped by 7 bases and J by 1 base, and the sequence between their germline boundaries is 14 bases long. The CDR3, from cysteine to phenylalanine, totals 15 residues. Only CDR3 DNA remains: 45 bases, in frame from the first base. Per the germline V gene, ENHRY is the CDR1 and SYGVKD is the CDR2.

TCRbeta CDR3 regions were amplified from genomic DNA by means of the immunoSEQ Assay, a bias-controlled multiplex PCR. The authors' pipeline ran thus. Within the assay, amplification of reference gene primers was used to estimate how many nucleated cells each sample contained. To quantify the absolute abundance of each unique TCRbeta CDR3 rearrangement, sequence reads were collapsed and filtered. Productive Simpson clonality was computed per sample as the square root of Simpson's diversity index over productive rearrangements. TCRdb mirrors the immuneACCESS table, restricted to in-frame sequences. Some clones are absent from its copies; in checked studies, under half trace to an unresolved V gene, and the reason for the others is unknown. Clone size and the V and J calls come from that table; the DNA yielded D and trimming. This sample comprises roughly 260,000 clones, 70% to 90% of them detected only once. Under 2.5% of the sample is taken by the ten largest.

General findings and caveats noted by the study authors: Clinical and demographic metadata were provided uncurated, with the amount varying by source and participant.

Sample: PBMCs or T cells enriched from blood (not recorded which). The clonotype was recovered from a woman in her forties or fifties who had recovered from COVID-19. The V and J segments used are TRBV10-3 and TRBJ2-4; a tentative D call is TRBD1 (5 bases match). The nucleotides read TGTGCCATCACAAGTTACAGGAGCGCCAAAAACATTCAGTACTTC. Its translation is CAITSYRSAKNIQYF.